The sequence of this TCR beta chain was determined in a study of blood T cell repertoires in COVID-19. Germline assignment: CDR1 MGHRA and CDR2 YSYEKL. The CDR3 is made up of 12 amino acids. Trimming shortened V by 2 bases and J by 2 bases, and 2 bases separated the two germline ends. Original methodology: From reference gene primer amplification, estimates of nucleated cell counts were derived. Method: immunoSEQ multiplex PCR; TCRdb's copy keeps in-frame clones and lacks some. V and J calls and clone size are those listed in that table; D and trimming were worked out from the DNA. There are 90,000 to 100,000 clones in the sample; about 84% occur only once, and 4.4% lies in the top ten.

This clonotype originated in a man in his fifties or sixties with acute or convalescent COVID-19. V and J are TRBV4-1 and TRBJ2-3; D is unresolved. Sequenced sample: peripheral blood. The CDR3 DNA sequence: TGCGCCAGCAGCCAACTCACAGATACGCAGTATTTT. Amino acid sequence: CASSQLTDTQYF.